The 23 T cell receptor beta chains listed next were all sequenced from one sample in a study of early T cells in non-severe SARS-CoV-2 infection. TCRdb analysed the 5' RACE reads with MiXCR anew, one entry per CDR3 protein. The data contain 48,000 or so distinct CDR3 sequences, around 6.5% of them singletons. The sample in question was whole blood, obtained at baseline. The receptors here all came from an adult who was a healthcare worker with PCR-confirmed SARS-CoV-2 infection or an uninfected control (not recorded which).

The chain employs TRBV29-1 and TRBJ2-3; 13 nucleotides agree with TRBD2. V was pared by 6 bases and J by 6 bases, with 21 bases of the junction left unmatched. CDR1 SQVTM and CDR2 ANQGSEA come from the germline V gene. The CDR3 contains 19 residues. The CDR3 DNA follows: TGCAGCGTGGAGAGGACAGGCAGGACTAGCGGGAGATTCCTGGATACGCAGTATTTT. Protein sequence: CSVERTGRTSGRFLDTQYF.

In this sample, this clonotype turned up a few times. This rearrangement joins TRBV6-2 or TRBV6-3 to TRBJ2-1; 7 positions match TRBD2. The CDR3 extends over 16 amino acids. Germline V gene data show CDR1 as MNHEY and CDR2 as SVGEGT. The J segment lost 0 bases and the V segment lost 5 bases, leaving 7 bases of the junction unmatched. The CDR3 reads CASSSSRESSYNEQFF. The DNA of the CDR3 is TGTGCCAGCAGTAGTTCGCGGGAGAGCTCCTACAATGAGCAGTTCTTC.

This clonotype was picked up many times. CDR3 bases: TGTGCCAGCAGTTTATCGGCCAGGTACTATGGCTACACCTTC. Translated, it gives CASSLSARYYGYTF. The gene calls are TRBV28 and TRBJ1-2; D not resolved. With 1 base removed from V and 3 bases from J, the gap between germline ends came to 9 bases. CDR1 is MDHEN and CDR2 is SYDVKM in the germline V gene. CDR3 size: 14 residues.

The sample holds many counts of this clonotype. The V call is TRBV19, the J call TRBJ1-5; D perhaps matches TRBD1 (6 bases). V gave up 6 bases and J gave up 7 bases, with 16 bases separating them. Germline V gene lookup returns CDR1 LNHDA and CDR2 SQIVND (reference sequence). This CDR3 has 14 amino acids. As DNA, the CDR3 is TGTGCCAGTAGCCAAACAGGGTTGAAGCAGCCCCAGCATTTT. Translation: CASSQTGLKQPQHF.

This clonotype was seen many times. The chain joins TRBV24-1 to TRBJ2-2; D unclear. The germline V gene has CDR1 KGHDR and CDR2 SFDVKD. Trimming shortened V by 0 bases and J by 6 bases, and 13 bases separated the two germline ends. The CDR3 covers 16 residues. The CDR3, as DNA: TGTGCCACCAGTGATTTGACGGCAGGTCCCTCCGGGGAGCTGTTTTTT. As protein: CATSDLTAGPSGELFF.

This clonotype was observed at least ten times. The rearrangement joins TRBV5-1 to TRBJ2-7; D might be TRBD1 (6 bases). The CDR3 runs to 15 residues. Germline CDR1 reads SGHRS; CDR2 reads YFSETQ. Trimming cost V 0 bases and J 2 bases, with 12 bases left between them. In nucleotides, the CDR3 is TGCGCCAGCAGCTTGGGGGGGCGGCCCGCCTACGAGCAGTACTTC. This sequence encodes CASSLGGRPAYEQYF.

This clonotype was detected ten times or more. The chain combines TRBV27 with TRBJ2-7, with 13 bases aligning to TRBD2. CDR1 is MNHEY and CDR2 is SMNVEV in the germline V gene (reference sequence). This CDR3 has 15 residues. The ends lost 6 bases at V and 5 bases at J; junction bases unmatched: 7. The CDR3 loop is CASSLTSGRAHEQYF. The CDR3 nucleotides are TGTGCCAGCAGCCTCACTAGCGGGAGGGCCCACGAGCAGTACTTC.

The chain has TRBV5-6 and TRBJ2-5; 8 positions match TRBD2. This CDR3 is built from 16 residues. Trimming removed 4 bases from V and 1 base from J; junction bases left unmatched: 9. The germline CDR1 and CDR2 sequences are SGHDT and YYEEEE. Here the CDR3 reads CASSPLGSGIQETQYF. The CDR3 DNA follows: TGTGCCAGCAGCCCGTTAGGTAGCGGGATCCAAGAGACCCAGTACTTC.

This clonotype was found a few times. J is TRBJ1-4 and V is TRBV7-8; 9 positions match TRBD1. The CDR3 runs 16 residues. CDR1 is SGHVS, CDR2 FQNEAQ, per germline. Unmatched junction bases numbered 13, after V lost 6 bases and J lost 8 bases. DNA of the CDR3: TGTGCCAGCAGTCGGATACCGGGACAGGGAGGGGAAAAACTGTTTTTT. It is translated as CASSRIPGQGGEKLFF.

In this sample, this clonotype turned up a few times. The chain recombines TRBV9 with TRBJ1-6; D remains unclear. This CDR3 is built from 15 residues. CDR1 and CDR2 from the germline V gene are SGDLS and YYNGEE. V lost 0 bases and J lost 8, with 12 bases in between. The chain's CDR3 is CASSVGPGRDSPLHF. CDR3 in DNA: TGTGCCAGCAGCGTAGGCCCGGGGAGGGATTCACCCCTCCACTTT. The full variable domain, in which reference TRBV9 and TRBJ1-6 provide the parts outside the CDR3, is DSGVTQTPKHLITATGQRVTLRCSPRSGDLSVYWYQQSLDQGLQFLIQYYNGEERAKGNILERFSAQQFPDLHSELNLSSLELGDSALYFCASSVGPGRDSPLHFGNGTRLTVT.

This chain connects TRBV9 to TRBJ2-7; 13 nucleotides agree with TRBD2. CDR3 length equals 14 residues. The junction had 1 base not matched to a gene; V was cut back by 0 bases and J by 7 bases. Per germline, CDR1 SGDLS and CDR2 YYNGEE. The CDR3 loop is CASSVGTSGGEQYF. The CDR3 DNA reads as TGTGCCAGCAGCGTAGGGACTAGCGGGGGAGAGCAGTACTTC.

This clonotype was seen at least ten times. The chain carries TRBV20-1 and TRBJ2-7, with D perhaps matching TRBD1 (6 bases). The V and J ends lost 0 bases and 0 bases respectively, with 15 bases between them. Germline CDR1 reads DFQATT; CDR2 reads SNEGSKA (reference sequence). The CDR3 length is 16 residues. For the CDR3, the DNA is TGCAGTGCTAGAGACTGGGGGACAACATCCTCCTACGAGCAGTACTTC. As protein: CSARDWGTTSSYEQYF.

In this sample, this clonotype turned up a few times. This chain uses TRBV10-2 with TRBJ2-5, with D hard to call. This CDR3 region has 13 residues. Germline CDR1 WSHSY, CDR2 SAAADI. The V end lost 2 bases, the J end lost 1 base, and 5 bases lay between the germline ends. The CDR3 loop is CASSEDTQETQYF. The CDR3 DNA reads TGCGCCAGCAGTGAGGACACCCAAGAGACCCAGTACTTC.

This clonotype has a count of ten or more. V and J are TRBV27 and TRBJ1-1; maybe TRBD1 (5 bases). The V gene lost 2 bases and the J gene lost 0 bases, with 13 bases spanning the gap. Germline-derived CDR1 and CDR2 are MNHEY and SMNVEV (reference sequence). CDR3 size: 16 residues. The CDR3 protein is CASSLEPNRLNTEAFF. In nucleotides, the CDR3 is TGTGCCAGCAGTTTAGAGCCCAACAGGCTGAACACTGAAGCTTTCTTT.

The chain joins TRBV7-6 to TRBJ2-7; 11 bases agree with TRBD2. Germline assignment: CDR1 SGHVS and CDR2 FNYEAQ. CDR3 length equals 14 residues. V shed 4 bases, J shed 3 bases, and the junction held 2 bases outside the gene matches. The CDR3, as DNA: TGTGCCAGCAGCTCGGGACTAGCGGACTACGAGCAGTACTTC. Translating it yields CASSSGLADYEQYF.

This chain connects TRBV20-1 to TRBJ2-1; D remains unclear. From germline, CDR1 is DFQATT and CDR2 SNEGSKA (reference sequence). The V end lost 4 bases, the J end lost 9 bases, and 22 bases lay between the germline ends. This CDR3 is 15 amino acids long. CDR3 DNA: TGCAGTGCTAAAAGGAACGAAGCTATCGGTGGTGAGCAGTTCTTC. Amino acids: CSAKRNEAIGGEQFF.

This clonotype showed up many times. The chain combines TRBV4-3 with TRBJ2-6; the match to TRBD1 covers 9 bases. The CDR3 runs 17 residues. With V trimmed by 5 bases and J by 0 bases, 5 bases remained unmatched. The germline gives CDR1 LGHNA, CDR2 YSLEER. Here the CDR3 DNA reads TGCGCCAGCAGCTCCGGGACAGGGTACTCTGGGGCCAACGTCCTGACTTTC. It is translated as CASSSGTGYSGANVLTF.

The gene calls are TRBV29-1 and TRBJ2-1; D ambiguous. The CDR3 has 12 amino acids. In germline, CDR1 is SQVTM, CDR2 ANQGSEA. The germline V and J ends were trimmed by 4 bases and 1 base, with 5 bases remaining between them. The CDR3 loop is CSVGLSYNEQFF. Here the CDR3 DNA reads TGCAGCGTTGGTTTATCCTACAATGAGCAGTTCTTC.

This chain's CDR3 is CSAREGSKTEAFF. The CDR3 DNA reads TGCAGTGCTAGAGAGGGGTCAAAGACTGAAGCTTTCTTT. The chain employs TRBV20-1 and TRBJ1-1; D gene uncertain. V was trimmed by 0 bases and J by 5 bases, leaving 10 bases between them. The CDR3 is made up of 13 amino acids. In germline, CDR1 is DFQATT, CDR2 SNEGSKA (reference sequence).

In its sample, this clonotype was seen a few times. This chain's CDR3 is CASSLAGQPGQPQHF. CDR3 DNA: TGCGCCAGCAGCTTGGCCGGTCAACCGGGGCAGCCCCAGCATTTT. This chain connects TRBV5-1 to TRBJ1-5; D remains unclear. This CDR3 region has 15 residues. Trimming left V 0 bases short and J 7 bases short, with 14 bases between. CDR1 and CDR2 (germline): SGHRS, YFSETQ.

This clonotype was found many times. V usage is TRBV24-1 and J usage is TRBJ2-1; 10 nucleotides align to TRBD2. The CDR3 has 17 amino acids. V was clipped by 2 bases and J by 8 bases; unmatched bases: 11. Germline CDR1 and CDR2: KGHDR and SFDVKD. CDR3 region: CATSDSIGSSGSYEQFF. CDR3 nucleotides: TGTGCCACCAGTGATTCCATTGGCTCTAGCGGGAGTTATGAGCAGTTCTTC.

The CDR3: CASSVGRYNEQFF. CDR3 DNA: TGTGCCAGCAGTGTAGGGCGATACAATGAGCAGTTCTTC. This chain connects TRBV2 to TRBJ2-1; D remains ambiguous. Trimming took 4 bases from V and 4 from J, leaving 8 bases between them. Germline CDR1 is SNHLY and CDR2 is FYNNEI. This CDR3 is 13 amino acids long.

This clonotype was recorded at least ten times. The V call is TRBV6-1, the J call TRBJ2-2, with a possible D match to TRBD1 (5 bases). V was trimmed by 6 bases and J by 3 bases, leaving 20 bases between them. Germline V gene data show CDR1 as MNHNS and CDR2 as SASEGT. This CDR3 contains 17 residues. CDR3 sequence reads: CASSAYMQGLDTGELFF. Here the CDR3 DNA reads TGTGCCAGCAGCGCCTATATGCAGGGTTTGGACACCGGGGAGCTGTTTTTT.